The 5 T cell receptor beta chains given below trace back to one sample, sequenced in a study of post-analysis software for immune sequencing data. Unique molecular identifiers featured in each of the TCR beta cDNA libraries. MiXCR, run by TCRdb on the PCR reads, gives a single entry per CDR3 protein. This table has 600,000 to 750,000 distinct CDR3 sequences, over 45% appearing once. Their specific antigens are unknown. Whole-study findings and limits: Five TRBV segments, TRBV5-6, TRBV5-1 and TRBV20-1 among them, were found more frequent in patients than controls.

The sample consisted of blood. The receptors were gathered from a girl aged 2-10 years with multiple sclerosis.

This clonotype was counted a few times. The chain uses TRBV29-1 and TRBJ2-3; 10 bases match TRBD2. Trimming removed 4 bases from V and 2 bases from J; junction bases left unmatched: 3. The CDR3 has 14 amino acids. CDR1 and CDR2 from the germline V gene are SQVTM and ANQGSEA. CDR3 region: CSVALAGTTDTQYF. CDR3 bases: TGCAGCGTTGCACTAGCGGGGACCACAGATACGCAGTATTTT.

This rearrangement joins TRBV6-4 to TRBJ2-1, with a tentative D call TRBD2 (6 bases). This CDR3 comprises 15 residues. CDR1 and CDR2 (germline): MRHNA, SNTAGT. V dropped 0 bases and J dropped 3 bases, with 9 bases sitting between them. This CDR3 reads CASSDSDGSYNEQFF. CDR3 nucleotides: TGTGCCAGCAGTGACTCTGACGGGAGCTACAATGAGCAGTTCTTC.

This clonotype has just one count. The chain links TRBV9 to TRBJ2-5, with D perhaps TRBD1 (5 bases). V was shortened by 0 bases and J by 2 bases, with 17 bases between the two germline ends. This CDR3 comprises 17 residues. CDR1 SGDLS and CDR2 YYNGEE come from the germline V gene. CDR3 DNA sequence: TGTGCCAGCAGCGTAGTATCTTCCGCAGGGCCACAAGAGACCCAGTACTTC. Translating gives CASSVVSSAGPQETQYF.

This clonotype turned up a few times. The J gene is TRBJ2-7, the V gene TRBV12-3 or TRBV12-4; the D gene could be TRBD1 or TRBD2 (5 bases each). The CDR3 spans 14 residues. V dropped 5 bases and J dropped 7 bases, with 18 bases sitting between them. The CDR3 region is CASSPLAPQGEQYF. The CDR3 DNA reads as TGTGCCAGCAGTCCCTTAGCGCCCCAGGGAGAGCAGTACTTC.

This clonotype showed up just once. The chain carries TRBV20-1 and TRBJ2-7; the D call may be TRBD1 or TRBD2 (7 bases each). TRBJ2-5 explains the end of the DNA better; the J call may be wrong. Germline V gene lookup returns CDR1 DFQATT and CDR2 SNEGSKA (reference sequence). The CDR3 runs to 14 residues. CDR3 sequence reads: CSARAGGGRETQYF. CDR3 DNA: TGCAGTGCTAGAGCAGGGGGAGGGCGGGAGACCCAGTACTTC.